Described below is a single TCR beta chain sequence and its context. The data are from a study of blood T cell repertoires in COVID-19. Whole-study context: Samples representing acute and convalescent COVID-19 were sourced from the United States, Italy and Spain. Nucleic acid was either cDNA or gDNA, and it came from T cells, B-cell-depleted T cells, or PBMCs.

Per the study methods: Amplification of reference gene primers provided the estimated nucleated cell counts. Clones were read by immunoSEQ multiplex PCR, and TCRdb kept only the in-frame ones, dropping some. The D gene and trimming were derived from the DNA, and the V and J assignments and clone size from that table. The table has 200,000 to 250,000 clones, about nine tenths seen once. The clonotype comes from a woman aged 55-69 years with acute or convalescent COVID-19. What was sequenced was peripheral blood.

The CDR3 region is CAIPRPGVNTEAFF. For the CDR3, the DNA is TGCGCCATCCCCAGGCCCGGGGTGAACACTGAAGCTTTCTTT. V usage is TRBV10-2 and J usage is TRBJ1-1; D remains ambiguous. Trimming cost V 10 bases and J 0 bases, with 15 bases left between them. Germline V gene sequence: CDR1 WSHSY, CDR2 SAAADI. CDR3 length equals 14 residues.